This T cell receptor beta chain was sequenced during a study of T cell changes during pregnancy in multiple sclerosis. Here immunoSEQ multiplex PCR was the method, and the copy in TCRdb shows in-frame clones only, minus some. The sample carries 85,000 to 130,000 clones, roughly nine tenths recorded once. The CDR3 spans 15 residues. Trimming took off 3 bases at V and 2 bases at J, with 13 bases between the two ends. Germline-derived CDR1 and CDR2 are MNHEY and SMNVEV (reference sequence). The chain is built from TRBV27 and TRBJ1-2, with D tentatively TRBD1 (5 bases). The starting material was peripheral blood, obtained before pregnancy. The sequence was obtained from a female donor with multiple sclerosis, enrolled in a pregnancy study. CDR3 sequence: CASSFQGNRNYGYTF. The DNA for the CDR3 is TGTGCCAGCAGTTTCCAGGGAAATCGGAACTATGGCTACACCTTC.